These 29 T cell receptor beta chains originate from one sample sequenced in a study of regulatory dendritic cells for organ transplantation. Libraries were prepared by immunoSEQ multiplex PCR; TCRdb keeps only in-frame clonotypes and omits some of them. The sample carries 11,000 or so clones, roughly 86% recorded once. These receptors are not linked to any known antigen. CFSE-labeled sorted T cells met regulatory or mature dendritic cells for four to five days. Sequencing was carried out using naive CD8+ T cells from blood cultured with dendritic cells. Subset in this sample: CD45RA+ naive T cells. Source of these receptors: a human donor in good health.

The chain is built from TRBV4-3 and TRBJ2-7; 8 bases line up with TRBD1. The V segment lost 4 bases and the J segment 4 bases; nucleotides outside the gene matches: 6. The CDR3 is 14 amino acids. CDR1 and CDR2 from the germline V gene are LGHNA and YSLEER. The CDR3 reads CASSPRQGWYEQYF. The CDR3 bases are TGCGCCAGCAGCCCCCGACAGGGGTGGTACGAGCAGTACTTC.

This sequence joins TRBV4-2 and TRBJ2-1, with D perhaps TRBD1 (6 bases). Germline CDR1 is LGHNA and CDR2 is YNFKEQ. V was clipped by 3 bases and J by 6 bases, with 12 bases between them. The CDR3 runs 14 residues. DNA for the CDR3: TGTGCCAGCAGCCAGTGGCAGGGGCCCAATGAGCAGTTCTTC. Protein sequence: CASSQWQGPNEQFF.

The chain joins TRBV11-1 to TRBJ1-6, with TRBD1 as a possible D gene (5 bases). V was trimmed by 5 bases and J by 5 bases, leaving 13 bases between them. CDR1 and CDR2 (germline): SGHAT, FQDESV (reference sequence). The CDR3 consists of 15 residues. This CDR3 reads CASSPTQGNNSPLHF. The DNA of the CDR3 is TGTGCCAGCAGCCCGACTCAGGGAAATAATTCACCCCTCCACTTT.

J is TRBJ1-1 and V is TRBV5-4, with 10 bases matching TRBD1. The CDR3 extends over 14 amino acids. Germline V gene lookup returns CDR1 SGHNT and CDR2 YYREEE (reference sequence). V lost 0 bases, J lost 5 bases, and 1 base stayed unmatched. CDR3: CASSLVGQGTEAFF. The CDR3 region has the DNA TGTGCCAGCAGCTTGGTGGGACAGGGGACTGAAGCTTTCTTT.

The chain combines TRBV9 with TRBJ2-3, with 8 bases fitting TRBD2. CDR3 size: 15 residues. Germline lookup yields CDR1 SGDLS and CDR2 YYNGEE. V gave up 2 bases and J gave up 4 bases; unmatched junction bases: 6. The CDR3 region has the DNA TGTGCCAGCAGCGTGGCAGGACTAGCCGCAGATACGCAGTATTTT. Amino acid sequence: CASSVAGLAADTQYF.

The gene calls are TRBV29-1 and TRBJ1-1; D not certain. The CDR3 is 17 residues long. Trimming shortened V by 0 bases and J by 4 bases, and 21 bases separated the two germline ends. Germline lookup yields CDR1 SQVTM and CDR2 ANQGSEA. The CDR3 spells CSVEDPTYGPSRTEAFF. In DNA form, the CDR3 reads TGCAGCGTTGAAGATCCCACCTACGGTCCTTCGCGCACTGAAGCTTTCTTT. The full variable domain, completed using reference TRBV29-1 and TRBJ1-1, is SAVISQKPSRDICQRGTSLTIQCQVDSQVTMMFWYRQQPGQSLTLIATANQGSEATYESGFVIDKFPISRPNLTFSTLTVSNMSPEDSSIYLCSVEDPTYGPSRTEAFFGQGTRLTVV.

The rearrangement links TRBV15 to TRBJ1-3; D is possibly TRBD1 (6 bases). CDR1 and CDR2 from the germline V gene are LNHNV and YYDKDF (reference sequence). This CDR3 has 18 amino acids. Trimming took 0 bases from V and 1 from J, leaving 16 bases between them. DNA of the CDR3: TGTGCCACCAGCAGAGAGTGGGGCGGGGGCAGATCTGGAAACACCATATATTTT. Translation: CATSREWGGGRSGNTIYF. The full variable domain, its missing parts supplied by reference TRBV15 and TRBJ1-3, is DAMVIQNPRYQVTQFGKPVTLSCSQTLNHNVMYWYQQKSSQAPKLLFHYYDKDFNNEADTPDNFQSRRPNTSFCFLDIRSPGLGDTAMYLCATSREWGGGRSGNTIYFGEGSWLTVV.

This rearrangement joins TRBV27 to TRBJ2-7; TRBD2 matches 10 bases. The CDR3 extends over 16 amino acids. Germline assignment: CDR1 MNHEY and CDR2 SMNVEV (reference sequence). The trim removed 4 bases at V and 2 bases at J, leaving 8 bases unmatched. The CDR3: CASSSRRTSGTYEQYF. CDR3 DNA: TGTGCCAGCAGTTCCCGCCGGACTAGCGGTACCTACGAGCAGTACTTC.

CDR3 in amino acids: CASSLRQAPLGSLYF. CDR3 nucleotides: TGTGCCAGCAGTCTTAGACAGGCCCCCTTGGGTTCGCTATATTTT. This chain links TRBV28 with TRBJ1-3, with a possible D match to TRBD1 (6 bases). The CDR3 is made up of 15 amino acids. The germline gives CDR1 MDHEN, CDR2 SYDVKM. V lost 5 bases, J lost 14 bases, and 25 bases lay in between.

The V and J genes are TRBV4-1 and TRBJ2-4; 11 nucleotides agree with TRBD2. The CDR3 consists of 18 residues. V gave up 0 bases and J gave up 7 bases; unmatched junction bases: 11. CDR1 and CDR2 (germline): MGHRA, YSYEKL. The CDR3 sequence is CASSQDSVGASGRNIQYF. The CDR3 region has the DNA TGCGCCAGCAGCCAAGACTCAGTAGGGGCTAGCGGGAGGAACATTCAGTACTTC.

The chain recombines TRBV7-9 with TRBJ2-7; TRBD1 or TRBD2 may be the D gene (5 bases each). Deletions cut 1 base from V and 5 bases from J, with 15 bases between. The CDR3 contains 15 residues. Germline values: CDR1 SEHNR, CDR2 FQNEAQ (reference sequence). CDR3: CASSLGEGPQDEQYF. For the CDR3, the DNA is TGTGCCAGCAGCTTAGGAGAGGGGCCGCAGGACGAGCAGTACTTC.

The V gene is TRBV6-1, the J gene TRBJ2-5; D is undetermined. The CDR3 covers 15 residues. Germline CDR1 reads MNHNS; CDR2 reads SASEGT. V dropped 5 bases and J dropped 1 base, with 14 bases sitting between them. As DNA, the CDR3 is TGTGCCAGCAGTTCGAACCGGGTCCTCCAAGAGACCCAGTACTTC. Residues: CASSSNRVLQETQYF.

The sample holds a few counts of this clone. The chain is built from TRBV6-6 and TRBJ1-3; D call uncertain. The CDR3 loop spans 14 amino acids. V dropped 7 bases and J dropped 0 bases, with 10 bases sitting between them. CDR1 and CDR2 (germline): MNHNY, SVGAGI (reference sequence). The DNA of the CDR3 is TGTGCCAGCATGGCGGGGAGCTCTGGAAACACCATATATTTT. Translated, it gives CASMAGSSGNTIYF.

This rearrangement joins TRBV7-2 to TRBJ2-1; no firm D call. This CDR3 region has 12 residues. Trimming left V 1 base short and J 9 bases short, with 7 bases between. Germline CDR1 reads SGHTA; CDR2 reads FQGNSA. The CDR3 here is CASSLGVSEQFF. DNA of the CDR3: TGTGCCAGCAGCTTAGGAGTCAGTGAGCAGTTCTTC. Full variable domain (outside the CDR3, taken from reference TRBV7-2 and TRBJ2-1): GAGVSQSPSNKVTEKGKDVELRCDPISGHTALYWYRQSLGQGLEFLIYFQGNSAPDKSGLPSDRFSAERTGGSVSTLTIQRTQQEDSAVYLCASSLGVSEQFFGPGTRLTVL.

The chain carries TRBV23-1 and TRBJ2-2, with TRBD2 identical over 7 bases. TRBV23-1 is identified as an open reading frame with a role that is uncertain. The CDR3 has 21 residues. Trimming took 1 base from V and 1 from J; bases not matched to a gene: 18. CDR3 amino acids: CASSQWVPGMSGEGNTGELFF. For the CDR3, the DNA is TGCGCCAGCAGTCAATGGGTACCGGGGATGAGCGGGGAAGGGAACACCGGGGAGCTGTTTTTT.

The CDR3 region has the DNA TGTGCCAGCAGCTTAGGCAGGAACTATGGCTACACCTTC. It yields the protein CASSLGRNYGYTF. The chain combines TRBV7-9 with TRBJ1-2; unclear D gene. The CDR3 sequence is 13 residues long. The germline V gene encodes CDR1 SEHNR and CDR2 FQNEAQ (reference sequence). V lost 1 base to trimming and J lost 2 bases, with 5 bases between them.

A few counts support this clone. The chain couples TRBV2 to TRBJ1-1, with TRBD1 identical over 7 bases. This CDR3 has 11 residues. The V gene's germline CDR1 is SNHLY and CDR2 FYNNEI. V was pared by 6 bases and J by 11 bases, with 6 bases of the junction left unmatched. The CDR3 DNA sequence: TGTGCCAGCAGGGACAGGTCGGGGGCTTTCTTT. Its protein product is CASRDRSGAFF. Complete variable domain (other parts from reference TRBV2 and TRBJ1-1): EPEVTQTPSHQVTQMGQEVILRCVPISNHLYFYWYRQILGQKVEFLVSFYNNEISEKSEIFDDQFSVERPDGSNFTLKIRSTKLEDSAMYFCASRDRSGAFFGQGTRLTVV.

The chain has TRBV9 and TRBJ2-2, with TRBD2 as a possible D gene (5 bases). Germline CDR1 reads SGDLS; CDR2 reads YYNGEE. Deletions cut 0 bases from V and 6 bases from J, with 6 bases between. This CDR3 is 13 amino acids long. The CDR3 DNA is TGTGCCAGCAGCGTAGGAGGGTCCGGGGAGCTGTTTTTT. Residues: CASSVGGSGELFF. Full variable domain (outside the CDR3, taken from reference TRBV9 and TRBJ2-2): DSGVTQTPKHLITATGQRVTLRCSPRSGDLSVYWYQQSLDQGLQFLIQYYNGEERAKGNILERFSAQQFPDLHSELNLSSLELGDSALYFCASSVGGSGELFFGEGSRLTVL.

The chain carries TRBV19 and TRBJ1-5; D gene ambiguous. Germline assignment: CDR1 LNHDA and CDR2 SQIVND (reference sequence). Trimming shortened V by 7 bases and J by 2 bases, and 18 bases separated the two germline ends. This CDR3 spans 16 amino acids. CDR3 bases: TGTGCCAGTATGCGTAGTTTGGGTGATGGCAATCAGCCCCAGCATTTT. Translating gives CASMRSLGDGNQPQHF.

V and J are TRBV29-1 and TRBJ2-3, with D tentatively TRBD1 or TRBD2 (6 bases each). V was cut by 6 bases and J by 2 bases, with 15 bases left in between. The CDR3 is 14 residues long. Germline values: CDR1 SQVTM, CDR2 ANQGSEA. In DNA, the CDR3 is TGCAGCGTAACCAAGGGGGGTAACACAGATACGCAGTATTTT. Translation gives CSVTKGGNTDTQYF.

The chain links TRBV27 to TRBJ1-4; maybe TRBD1 (6 bases). From germline, CDR1 is MNHEY and CDR2 SMNVEV (reference sequence). Trimming took off 6 bases at V and 8 bases at J, with 19 bases between the two ends. CDR3 length equals 15 residues. The CDR3 DNA is TGTGCCAGCAGGCCGGTCCGGGACATTGGGGAAAAACTGTTTTTT. Amino acids: CASRPVRDIGEKLFF.

The V gene is TRBV10-2, the J gene TRBJ2-7; weak D call: TRBD2 (6 bases). This CDR3 region has 12 residues. The ends were cut back, 4 bases at V and 7 bases at J, with 11 bases in the middle. Germline-derived CDR1 and CDR2 are WSHSY and SAAADI. This CDR3 reads CASSGDFEEQYF. Written as DNA, the CDR3 is TGCGCCAGCAGTGGGGACTTTGAAGAGCAGTACTTC.

The chain recombines TRBV28 with TRBJ1-5, with D perhaps matching TRBD1 (6 bases). There are 14 residues in the CDR3. V gave up 5 bases and J gave up 5 bases, with 13 bases separating them. CDR1 and CDR2 (germline): MDHEN, SYDVKM. The CDR3 sequence: CASSQDRPDQPQHF. CDR3 in DNA: TGTGCCAGCAGTCAAGACAGGCCTGATCAGCCCCAGCATTTT.

In DNA, the CDR3 is TGTGCCAGCAGCTTAGTAGGGGGTAGCAATGAGCAGTTCTTC. Protein product: CASSLVGGSNEQFF. The chain uses TRBV11-2 and TRBJ2-1, with a weak D call TRBD1 (6 bases). CDR3 length equals 14 residues. CDR1 is SGHAT and CDR2 is FQNNGV in the germline V gene. The V and J ends lost 1 base and 6 bases respectively, with 10 bases between them.

The chain uses TRBV28 and TRBJ2-7, with 8 bases identical to TRBD2. The CDR3 contains 15 residues. CDR1 and CDR2 (germline): MDHEN, SYDVKM. V lost 3 bases to trimming and J lost 5 bases; unmatched junction nucleotides: 9. The chain's CDR3 is CASSLTPGGPHEQYF. CDR3 in DNA: TGTGCCAGCAGTTTGACCCCGGGAGGGCCCCACGAGCAGTACTTC.

V gene TRBV27 combines with J gene TRBJ2-7; no firm D call. CDR3 length equals 14 residues. Trimming removed 7 bases from V and 5 bases from J, with 18 bases in between. Germline V lookup: CDR1 MNHEY, CDR2 SMNVEV (reference sequence). The CDR3 region has the DNA TGTGCCAGCACTTTTTCGGCTAGATCTGACGAGCAGTACTTC. The encoded protein is CASTFSARSDEQYF.

The J gene is TRBJ2-3, the V gene TRBV7-9; 11 nucleotides line up with TRBD2. This CDR3 region has 16 residues. CDR1 and CDR2 (germline): SEHNR, FQNEAQ (reference sequence). V gave up 5 bases and J gave up 2 bases; unmatched junction bases: 6. CDR3 sequence reads: CASSAGLAEHTDTQYF. Here the CDR3 DNA reads TGTGCCAGCAGCGCGGGACTAGCGGAACACACAGATACGCAGTATTTT. The variable domain in full, with the rest retrieved from reference TRBV7-9 and TRBJ2-3, is DTGVSQNPRHKITKRGQNVTFRCDPISEHNRLYWYRQTLGQGPEFLTYFQNEAQLEKSRLLSDRFSAERPKGSFSTLEIQRTEQGDSAMYLCASSAGLAEHTDTQYFGPGTRLTVL.

The chain employs TRBV7-9 and TRBJ2-5, with TRBD2 matching over 7 bases. V gave up 6 bases and J gave up 2 bases; unmatched junction bases: 18. The CDR3 is 18 amino acids. Germline V gene lookup returns CDR1 SEHNR and CDR2 FQNEAQ (reference sequence). CDR3 loop: CASRSREPGLAAQETQYF. The CDR3 DNA sequence: TGTGCCAGCAGATCCAGGGAACCCGGGCTAGCGGCACAAGAGACCCAGTACTTC.

This chain links TRBV21-1 with TRBJ2-7; the table names TRBD2, a call not compared with the DNA. TRBV21-1 is recorded as a pseudogene. The CDR3 is made up of 16 amino acids. The CDR3 coding sequence is TGTGCCAGCAGCCCACCGGTCGTAACGAGCTCCTACGAGCAGTACTTC. Encoded protein: CASSPPVVTSSYEQYF.